The T cell receptor beta chain under discussion was sequenced for a study of T-cell memory formation after mild COVID-19. Study in general: TCR clusters were mostly confined to one donor each.

The table lists this clonotype with a few counts. What it binds is unknown. Study results and limitations: Detection of some responders pre-infection suggested pre-existing cross-reactive memory T cells participated. Chiefly within CM and EM were the contracting CD4+ clones; CD8+ ones were within EMRA.

Libraries for TCRalpha and TCRbeta carried sample barcodes and unique molecular identifiers via 5'RACE. One entry per CDR3 protein, called by TCRdb with MiXCR from the 5' RACE reads. The data contain hundreds of thousands of distinct CDR3 sequences, 25% of them singletons. The sequence was collected from an adult woman who had mild COVID-19 (a few samples of this study predate the infection). Cell type and time point are not known. The sequenced material came from PBMCs or a T cell subset sorted from them (not recorded which).

CDR3 region: CATSRRVGDYEQYF. CDR3 in DNA: TGTGCCACCAGTCGCAGGGTTGGGGACTACGAGCAGTACTTC. The chain combines TRBV15 with TRBJ2-7, with D maybe TRBD1 (5 bases). Germline V gene sequence: CDR1 LNHNV, CDR2 YYDKDF (reference sequence). This CDR3 has 14 amino acids. Trimming removed 6 bases at V and 3 bases at J, with 15 bases between.